This T cell receptor (beta chain) was documented in a study of blood T cell repertoires in COVID-19. Some clones are missing from TCRdb's copy, which holds only in-frame ones; the method was immunoSEQ multiplex PCR. This table holds roughly 91,000 clones, approximately 80% found once. This sequence originates from a man in his 70s with acute or convalescent COVID-19. The sequencing sample was made of peripheral blood.

The CDR3 protein is CASSFLWSGGTGQKLFF. The CDR3 nucleotides read TGTGCCAGCAGCTTTTTATGGTCGGGTGGGACAGGGCAAAAGTTGTTTTTT. This rearrangement joins TRBV7-2 to TRBJ1-4; 9 bases map to TRBD1. Germline values: CDR1 SGHTA, CDR2 FQGNSA. V shed 3 bases, J shed 15 bases, and the junction held 20 bases outside the gene matches. The length of the CDR3 is 17 residues. The whole variable domain, remainder taken from reference TRBV7-2 and TRBJ1-4, is GAGVSQSPSNKVTEKGKDVELRCDPISGHTALYWYRQSLGQGLEFLIYFQGNSAPDKSGLPSDRFSAERTGGSVSTLTIQRTQQEDSAVYLCASSFLWSGGTGQKLFFGSGTQLSVL.